Listed below are T cell receptor beta chains from one sample, sequenced in a study of OX40 agonist ivuxolimab in advanced cancers. Profiled with immunoSEQ multiplex PCR; TCRdb holds only in-frame clones, not every one. The repertoire consists of around 99,000 clones, with 85% to 95% occurring once and the leading ten covering roughly 1.3%. This specimen was CD4+ or CD8+ T cells sorted from blood, taken in a trial of the OX40 agonist ivuxolimab. These receptors were obtained from an adult with an advanced solid tumor such as melanoma, head and neck, liver or kidney cancer. The CDR3 runs from the conserved cysteine through the conserved F or W. A D gene is named only where the DNA matches it firmly. A clone size is listed for some rows: how often the clone was seen (once, few, many), or a class if it is expanded.

clone_size,j_call,d_call,cdr3_length,v_call,cdr3_aa,cdr3_nt
-,TRBJ2-7,TRBD2,14,TRBV28,CASSQLAGVYEQYF,TGTGCCAGCAGCCAACTAGCGGGAGTCTACGAGCAGTACTTC
-,TRBJ2-1,TRBD2,14,TRBV9,CASSGGGGWNEQFF,TGTGCCAGCAGCGGGGGCGGGGGTTGGAATGAGCAGTTCTTC
-,TRBJ2-3,-,19,TRBV21-1,CASSKAQGTSGIGTDTQYF,TGTGCCAGCAGCAAAGCGCAGGGGACTAGCGGGATCGGTACAGATACGCAGTATTTT
-,TRBJ2-7,-,14,TRBV4-3,CASSQDPGSYEQYF,TGCGCCAGCAGCCAAGATCCGGGCAGCTACGAGCAGTACTTC
-,TRBJ1-5,-,13,TRBV5-6,CASSWGRNQPQHF,TGTGCCAGCAGCTGGGGACGGAATCAGCCCCAGCATTTT
-,TRBJ2-1,TRBD2,16,TRBV7-2,CASSFSLGTSGNEQFF,TGTGCCAGCAGCTTCTCCCTTGGGACTAGCGGCAATGAGCAGTTCTTC
once,TRBJ2-1,-,16,TRBV27,CASRDFQGSSYNEQFF,TGTGCCAGCAGGGACTTCCAGGGGAGCTCCTACAATGAGCAGTTCTTC
-,TRBJ2-1,-,14,TRBV5-1,CASSLGDWNNEQFF,TGCGCCAGCAGCTTGGGGGACTGGAACAATGAGCAGTTCTTC
-,TRBJ1-6,-,15,TRBV2,CASSEGQGFSSPLHF,TGTGCCAGCAGTGAGGGGCAGGGGTTTAGTTCACCCCTCCACTTT
-,TRBJ2-1,-,11,TRBV14,CASSSYNEQFF,TGTGCCAGCAGCTCCTACAATGAGCAGTTCTTC
-,TRBJ2-7,-,14,TRBV6-5,CASSYIRGAYEQYF,TGTGCCAGCAGTTACATACGGGGAGCCTACGAGCAGTACTTC
-,TRBJ2-3,TRBD2,15,TRBV27,CATLRASGSTDTQYF,TGTGCCACCCTTCGGGCTAGCGGGAGCACAGATACGCAGTATTTT
-,TRBJ2-7,TRBD2,14,TRBV11-2,CASGGTSGHYEQYF,TGTGCCAGCGGGGGGACTAGCGGGCACTACGAGCAGTACTTC
-,TRBJ2-7,-,12,TRBV2,CASTRHQYEQYF,TGTGCCAGCACTAGACACCAGTACGAGCAGTACTTC
-,TRBJ2-1,TRBD2,15,TRBV27,CASSLLAGVMDEQFF,TGTGCCAGCAGCCTTCTAGCGGGAGTTATGGATGAGCAGTTCTTC
-,TRBJ1-1,-,14,TRBV6-6,CASSTERSNTEAFF,TGTGCCAGCAGCACAGAAAGAAGTAACACTGAAGCTTTCTTT
-,TRBJ2-5,-,12,TRBV7-8,CASSLAPEQQYF,TGTGCCAGCAGCTTAGCCCCAGAGCAGCAGTACTTC
-,TRBJ1-5,-,17,TRBV28,CASSPPKQVGSNQPQHF,TGTGCCAGCAGTCCGCCAAAACAGGTCGGAAGCAATCAGCCCCAGCATTTT
-,TRBJ1-5,-,17,TRBV5-5,CASSLEQGSGFNQPQHF,TGTGCCAGCAGCTTGGAACAGGGCTCAGGGTTCAATCAGCCCCAGCATTTT
-,TRBJ1-2,TRBD1,13,TRBV5-5,CASSLQGDYGYTF,TGTGCCAGCAGCTTGCAGGGGGACTATGGCTACACCTTC